Listed below are T cell receptor beta chains from one sample, sequenced in a study of blood T cell repertoires in COVID-19. Clones were read by immunoSEQ multiplex PCR, and TCRdb kept only the in-frame ones, dropping some. This sample has 150,000 or so clones, with around 89% found just once. The sequencing input was peripheral blood. The receptors stem from a man aged 18 to 35 with COVID-19, enrolled during active disease. CDR3s include the opening cysteine and the closing phenylalanine or tryptophan. Fields, in order: clone size, V gene, D gene, J gene, CDR3 protein, CDR3 DNA. A D gene is named only where the DNA matches it firmly. The listing skips clone size in some rows; elsewhere it reads once, few, many or a size class.

.,TRBV7-2,TRBD2,TRBJ2-7,CASSPRLAGAHEQYF,TGTGCCAGCAGCCCTCGACTAGCGGGAGCCCACGAGCAGTACTTC
.,TRBV4-3,.,TRBJ2-1,CASSQFTPGVTYNEQFF,TGCGCCAGCAGCCAATTCACCCCGGGGGTCACCTACAATGAGCAGTTCTTC
.,TRBV7-9,.,TRBJ1-1,CASSHTGQTNTEAFF,TGTGCCAGCAGCCATACAGGACAGACGAACACTGAAGCTTTCTTT
.,TRBV6-5,TRBD2,TRBJ2-1,CASSSTSGRWDEQFF,TGTGCCAGCAGCTCAACTAGCGGGAGATGGGATGAGCAGTTCTTC
.,TRBV9,TRBD1,TRBJ2-3,CASNPRDRGAQYF,TGTGCCAGCAACCCCCGGGACAGGGGGGCGCAGTATTTT
.,TRBV9,.,TRBJ1-5,CASSGRGNQPQHF,TGTGCCAGCAGCGGGAGGGGCAATCAGCCCCAGCATTTT
.,TRBV4-1,.,TRBJ2-4,CASSQLDSRLAKNIQYF,TGCGCCAGCAGCCAACTGGACAGCCGCTTAGCCAAAAACATTCAGTACTTC
.,TRBV7-8,TRBD1,TRBJ2-5,CASSPPGQGVQTQYF,TGTGCCAGCAGTCCCCCGGGACAGGGAGTACAGACCCAGTACTTC
.,TRBV5-1,TRBD1,TRBJ1-1,CASSSPGQGAFF,TGCGCCAGCAGCTCACCGGGACAGGGGGCTTTCTTT
.,TRBV29-1,TRBD1,TRBJ2-4,CSVLGTDKNIQYF,TGCAGCGTGCTGGGGACAGATAAAAACATTCAGTACTTC
.,TRBV6-6,TRBD1,TRBJ1-4,CASSRIAGTGVEKLFF,TGTGCCAGCAGTCGTATCGCTGGGACAGGGGTTGAAAAACTGTTTTTT
.,TRBV10-3,TRBD1,TRBJ2-1,CAISDLRDRGFYEQFF,TGTGCCATCAGTGACCTCCGGGACAGGGGGTTTTATGAGCAGTTCTTC
.,TRBV19,.,TRBJ1-3,CASTNRGGNTIYF,TGTGCCAGTACCAACCGAGGGGGAAACACCATATATTTT
.,TRBV7-2,.,TRBJ2-1,CASSFGIYNEQFF,TGTGCCAGCAGCTTCGGGATTTACAATGAGCAGTTCTTC
.,TRBV11-3,TRBD2,TRBJ2-1,CASSPLAGVHVDEQFF,TGTGCCAGCAGCCCGCTAGCGGGAGTGCATGTGGATGAGCAGTTCTTC
.,TRBV28,.,TRBJ2-7,CASSPRDTYEQYF,TGTGCCAGCAGTCCCCGGGACACCTACGAGCAGTACTTC
.,TRBV6-6,.,TRBJ1-4,CATTPGTVNEKLLF,TGTGCCACCACCCCAGGGACTGTTAATGAAAAACTGCTTTTT
.,TRBV27,TRBD2,TRBJ2-3,CASRSGTSGREVTDTQYF,TGTGCCAGCAGATCCGGGACTAGCGGGAGGGAGGTTACAGATACGCAGTATTTT
.,TRBV10-2,TRBD2,TRBJ2-7,CASKPGLATYEQYF,TGCGCCAGTAAGCCGGGACTAGCAACCTACGAGCAGTACTTC
.,TRBV6-2/TRBV6-3,.,TRBJ1-5,CASSYSGFGSGYQPQHF,TGTGCCAGCAGTTACTCGGGTTTCGGCTCCGGGTATCAGCCCCAGCATTTT
.,TRBV6-5,TRBD2,TRBJ2-7,CASGAPSGKNYEQYF,TGTGCCAGCGGAGCACCTAGCGGGAAGAATTACGAGCAGTACTTC
.,TRBV27,TRBD1,TRBJ2-1,CASSPKLGGRGNEQFF,TGTGCCAGCAGTCCAAAGTTAGGGGGCAGGGGGAATGAGCAGTTCTTC
medium-sized,TRBV9,.,TRBJ2-3,CASSVGASTDTQYF,TGTGCCAGCAGCGTAGGAGCTAGCACAGATACGCAGTATTTT
.,TRBV5-6,TRBD2,TRBJ2-3,CASSPGRTSGSWVTDTQYF,TGTGCCAGCAGCCCAGGGCGTACTAGCGGGAGTTGGGTCACAGATACGCAGTATTTT
.,TRBV28,.,TRBJ2-2,CASSFREAGELFF,TGTGCCAGCAGTTTTAGGGAGGCCGGGGAGCTGTTTTTT
once,TRBV9,.,TRBJ1-1,CASSVDAGGGTEAFF,TGTGCCAGCAGCGTAGATGCCGGTGGGGGGACTGAAGCTTTCTTT
.,TRBV15,TRBD2,TRBJ2-1,CATSTTRLAGSSYNEQFF,TGTGCCACCAGCACCACTCGACTAGCGGGCAGCTCCTACAATGAGCAGTTCTTC
.,TRBV6-1,TRBD2,TRBJ2-5,CASSEVLGSGSETQYF,TGTGCCAGCAGTGAAGTTTTGGGTAGCGGGAGCGAGACCCAGTACTTC
.,TRBV7-2,TRBD1,TRBJ1-4,CASSPRDRGEKLLF,TGTGCCAGCAGCCCGCGGGACAGGGGTGAAAAACTGCTTTTT
.,TRBV3-1/TRBV3-2,TRBD1,TRBJ1-5,CASSPQGAGNQPQHF,TGTGCCAGCAGCCCGCAGGGGGCCGGCAATCAGCCCCAGCATTTT
.,TRBV15,TRBD1,TRBJ2-1,CATSRVGDRGRGNEQFF,TGTGCCACCAGCAGAGTGGGGGACAGGGGGCGGGGCAATGAGCAGTTCTTC
.,TRBV29-1,TRBD1,TRBJ2-7,CSIGTENRYEQYF,TGCAGCATCGGGACAGAGAACCGGTACGAGCAGTACTTC
.,TRBV27,.,TRBJ2-3,CACLGTDTQYF,TGTGCCTGTCTAGGCACAGATACGCAGTATTTT
.,TRBV7-2,TRBD2,TRBJ2-5,CASSLVAAGAQETQYF,TGTGCCAGCAGCTTAGTTGCAGCGGGAGCCCAAGAGACCCAGTACTTC
.,TRBV7-8,TRBD2,TRBJ2-7,CASSLSPGTSGTYYEQYF,TGTGCCAGCAGCTTGAGTCCCGGGACTAGCGGGACTTACTACGAGCAGTACTTC
.,TRBV19,.,TRBJ2-2,CASRLPQTGELFF,TGTGCCAGTAGACTACCCCAAACCGGGGAGCTGTTTTTT
.,TRBV27,.,TRBJ2-1,CASSFAIASNEQFF,TGTGCCAGCAGTTTCGCGATAGCGTCGAATGAGCAGTTCTTC
.,TRBV27,TRBD1,TRBJ1-1,CASSLATGGTEAFF,TGTGCCAGCAGTTTAGCCACAGGGGGTACTGAAGCTTTCTTT
.,TRBV28,TRBD1,TRBJ1-1,CASSLPRGLGIRNTEAFF,TGTGCCAGCAGTTTGCCCAGGGGGTTAGGTATTAGGAACACTGAAGCTTTCTTT
.,TRBV7-2,.,TRBJ1-6,CASSPRGVAYNSPLHF,TGTGCCAGCAGCCCCCGGGGGGTCGCCTATAATTCACCCCTCCACTTT
.,TRBV7-8,.,TRBJ1-6,CASSLVSSYNSPLHF,TGTGCCAGCAGCTTAGTGAGCTCCTATAATTCACCCCTCCACTTT
few,TRBV18,TRBD2,TRBJ2-7,CASSPLRASGSIEQYF,TGTGCCAGCTCACCACTTCGGGCTAGCGGGAGTATCGAGCAGTACTTC
.,TRBV27,TRBD2,TRBJ2-1,CASSLYGAGGSLYNEQFF,TGTGCCAGCAGTTTATACGGAGCGGGAGGATCGCTTTACAATGAGCAGTTCTTC